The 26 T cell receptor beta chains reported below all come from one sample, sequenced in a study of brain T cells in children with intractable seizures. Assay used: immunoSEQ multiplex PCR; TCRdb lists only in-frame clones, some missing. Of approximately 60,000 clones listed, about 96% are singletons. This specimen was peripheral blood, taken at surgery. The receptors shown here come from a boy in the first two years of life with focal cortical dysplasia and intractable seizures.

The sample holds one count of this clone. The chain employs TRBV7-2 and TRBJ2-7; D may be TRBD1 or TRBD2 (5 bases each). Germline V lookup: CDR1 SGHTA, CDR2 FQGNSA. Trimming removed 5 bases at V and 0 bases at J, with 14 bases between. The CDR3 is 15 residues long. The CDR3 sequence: CASSPPPGTSYEQYF. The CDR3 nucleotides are TGTGCCAGCAGCCCCCCACCCGGGACCTCCTACGAGCAGTACTTC. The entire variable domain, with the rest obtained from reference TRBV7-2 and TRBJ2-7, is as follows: GAGVSQSPSNKVTEKGKDVELRCDPISGHTALYWYRQSLGQGLEFLIYFQGNSAPDKSGLPSDRFSAERTGGSVSTLTIQRTQQEDSAVYLCASSPPPGTSYEQYFGPGTRLTVT.

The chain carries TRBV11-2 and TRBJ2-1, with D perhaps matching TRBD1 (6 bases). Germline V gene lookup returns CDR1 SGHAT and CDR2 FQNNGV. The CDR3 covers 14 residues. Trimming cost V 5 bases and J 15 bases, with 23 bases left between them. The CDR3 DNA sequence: TGTGCCAGCAGCCTCCAAACTCCGACAGGCCAACTGTTCTTC. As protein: CASSLQTPTGQLFF.

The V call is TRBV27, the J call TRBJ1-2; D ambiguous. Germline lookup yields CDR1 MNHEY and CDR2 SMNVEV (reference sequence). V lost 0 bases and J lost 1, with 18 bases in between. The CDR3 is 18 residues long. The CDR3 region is CASSLSFAERGFNYGYTF. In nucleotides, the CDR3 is TGTGCCAGCAGTTTATCCTTTGCCGAGAGAGGGTTTAACTATGGCTACACCTTC.

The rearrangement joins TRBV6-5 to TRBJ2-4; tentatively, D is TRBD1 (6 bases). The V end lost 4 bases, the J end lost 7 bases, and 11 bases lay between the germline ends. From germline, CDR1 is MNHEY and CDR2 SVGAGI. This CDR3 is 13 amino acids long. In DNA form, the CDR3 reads TGTGCCAGCAGTTCAGGGGACGGGAACATTCAGTACTTC. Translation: CASSSGDGNIQYF.

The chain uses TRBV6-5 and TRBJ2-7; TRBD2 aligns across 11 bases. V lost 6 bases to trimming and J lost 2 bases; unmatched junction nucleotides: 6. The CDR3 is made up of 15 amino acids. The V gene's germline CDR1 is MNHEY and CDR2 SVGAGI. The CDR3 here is CASRQGLADPYEQYF. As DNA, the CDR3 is TGTGCCAGCAGGCAGGGACTAGCGGATCCCTACGAGCAGTACTTC.

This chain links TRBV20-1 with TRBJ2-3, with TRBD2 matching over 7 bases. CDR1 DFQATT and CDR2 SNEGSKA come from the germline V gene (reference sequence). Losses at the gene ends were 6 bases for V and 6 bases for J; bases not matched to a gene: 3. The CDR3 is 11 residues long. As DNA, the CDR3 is TGCAGTGCCCTACTAGCGGATACGCAGTATTTT. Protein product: CSALLADTQYF.

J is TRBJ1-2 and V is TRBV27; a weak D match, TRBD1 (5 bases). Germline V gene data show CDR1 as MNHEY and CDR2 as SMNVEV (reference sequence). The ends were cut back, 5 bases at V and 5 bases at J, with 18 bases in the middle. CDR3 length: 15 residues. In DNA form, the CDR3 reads TGTGCCAGCAGTCCCCTGGGACTACGATATTATGGCTACACCTTC. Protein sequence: CASSPLGLRYYGYTF.

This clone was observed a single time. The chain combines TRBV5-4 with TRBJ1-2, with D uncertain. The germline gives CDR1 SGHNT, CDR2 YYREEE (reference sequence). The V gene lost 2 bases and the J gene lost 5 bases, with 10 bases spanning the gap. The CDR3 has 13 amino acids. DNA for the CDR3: TGTGCCAGCAGCTTAGAAGGGCTATATGGCTACACCTTC. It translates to CASSLEGLYGYTF.

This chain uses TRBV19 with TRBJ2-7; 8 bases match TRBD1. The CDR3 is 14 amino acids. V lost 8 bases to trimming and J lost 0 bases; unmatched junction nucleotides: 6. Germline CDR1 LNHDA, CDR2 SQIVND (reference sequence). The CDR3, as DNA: TGTGCCAGTTCCCGGGACAGGTACTCCTACGAGCAGTACTTC. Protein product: CASSRDRYSYEQYF.

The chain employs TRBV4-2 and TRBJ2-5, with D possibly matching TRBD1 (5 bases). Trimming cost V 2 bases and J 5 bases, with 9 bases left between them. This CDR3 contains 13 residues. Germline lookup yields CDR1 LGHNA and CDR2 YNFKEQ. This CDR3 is CASSQLGQETQYF. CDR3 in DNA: TGTGCCAGCAGCCAATTGGGGCAGGAGACCCAGTACTTC.

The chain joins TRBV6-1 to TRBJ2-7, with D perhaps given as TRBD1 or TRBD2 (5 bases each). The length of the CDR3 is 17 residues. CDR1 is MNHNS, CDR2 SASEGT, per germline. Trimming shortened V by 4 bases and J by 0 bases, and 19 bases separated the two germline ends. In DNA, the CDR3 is TGTGCCAGCAGTGGACTAATAACCGACAGTGCCTCCTACGAGCAGTACTTC. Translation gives CASSGLITDSASYEQYF.

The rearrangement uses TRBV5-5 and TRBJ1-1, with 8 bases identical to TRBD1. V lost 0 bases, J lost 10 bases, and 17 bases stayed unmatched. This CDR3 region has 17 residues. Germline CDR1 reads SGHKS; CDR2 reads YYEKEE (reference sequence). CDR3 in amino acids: CASSLAPGQGGRKGAFF. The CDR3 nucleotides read TGTGCCAGCAGCTTGGCCCCCGGACAGGGAGGACGGAAGGGAGCTTTCTTT. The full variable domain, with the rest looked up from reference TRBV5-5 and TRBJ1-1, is DAGVTQSPTHLIKTRGQQVTLRCSPISGHKSVSWYQQVLGQGPQFIFQYYEKEERGRGNFPDRFSARQFPNYSSELNVNALLLGDSALYLCASSLAPGQGGRKGAFFGQGTRLTVV.

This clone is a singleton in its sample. The CDR3 is CASSLTSNTQYF. The CDR3, as DNA: TGCGCCAGCAGCCTGACTAGCAATACGCAGTATTTT. J is TRBJ2-3 and V is TRBV4-1, with 7 nucleotides matching TRBD2. This CDR3 comprises 12 residues. Germline V gives CDR1 MGHRA, CDR2 YSYEKL. J was trimmed by 7 bases and V by 4 bases; bases with no gene match: 2.

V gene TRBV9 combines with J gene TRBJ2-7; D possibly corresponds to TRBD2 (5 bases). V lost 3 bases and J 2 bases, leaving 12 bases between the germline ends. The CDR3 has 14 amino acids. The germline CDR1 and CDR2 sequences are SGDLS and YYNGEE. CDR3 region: CASSGGLTTYEQYF. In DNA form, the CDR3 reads TGTGCCAGCAGCGGTGGACTCACCACCTACGAGCAGTACTTC.

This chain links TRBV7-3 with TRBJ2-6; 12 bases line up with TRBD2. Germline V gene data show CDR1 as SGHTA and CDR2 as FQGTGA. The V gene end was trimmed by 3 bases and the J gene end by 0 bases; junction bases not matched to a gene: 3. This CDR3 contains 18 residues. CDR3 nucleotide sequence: TGTGCCAGCAGCTTTTCACTAGCGGGAGGCTCTGGGGCCAACGTCCTGACTTTC. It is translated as CASSFSLAGGSGANVLTF.

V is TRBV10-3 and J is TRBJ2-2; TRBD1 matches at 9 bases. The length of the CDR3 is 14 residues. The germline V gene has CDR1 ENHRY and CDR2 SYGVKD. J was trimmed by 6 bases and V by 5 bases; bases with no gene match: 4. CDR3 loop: CAISRTGDPGELFF. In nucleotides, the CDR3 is TGTGCCATCAGTAGGACAGGGGACCCCGGGGAGCTGTTTTTT.

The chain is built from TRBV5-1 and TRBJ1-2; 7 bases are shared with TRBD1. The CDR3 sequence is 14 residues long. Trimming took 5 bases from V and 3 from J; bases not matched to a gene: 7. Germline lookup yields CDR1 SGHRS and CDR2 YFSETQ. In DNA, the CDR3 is TGCGCCAGCAGTACAACAGGGGATTACTATGGCTACACCTTC. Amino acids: CASSTTGDYYGYTF.

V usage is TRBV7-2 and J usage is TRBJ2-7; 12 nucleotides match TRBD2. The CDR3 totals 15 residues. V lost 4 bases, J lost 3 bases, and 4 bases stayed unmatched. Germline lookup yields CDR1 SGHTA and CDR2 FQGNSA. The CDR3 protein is CASSSLAGGYYEQYF. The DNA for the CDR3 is TGTGCCAGCAGCTCTCTAGCGGGGGGGTACTACGAGCAGTACTTC. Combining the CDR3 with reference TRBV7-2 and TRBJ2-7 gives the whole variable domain GAGVSQSPSNKVTEKGKDVELRCDPISGHTALYWYRQSLGQGLEFLIYFQGNSAPDKSGLPSDRFSAERTGGSVSTLTIQRTQQEDSAVYLCASSSLAGGYYEQYFGPGTRLTVT.

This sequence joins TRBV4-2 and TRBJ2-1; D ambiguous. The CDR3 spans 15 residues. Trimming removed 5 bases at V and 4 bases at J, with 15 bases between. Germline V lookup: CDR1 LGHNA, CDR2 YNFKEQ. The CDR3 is CASSGRFVGYNEQFF. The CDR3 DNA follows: TGTGCCAGCAGCGGTCGGTTTGTGGGGTACAATGAGCAGTTCTTC.

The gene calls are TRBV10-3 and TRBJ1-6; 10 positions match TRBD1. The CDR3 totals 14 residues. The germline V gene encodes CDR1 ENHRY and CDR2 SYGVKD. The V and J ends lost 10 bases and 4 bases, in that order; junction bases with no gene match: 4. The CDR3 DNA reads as TGTGCCACCGGGACAGGGGTTTATAATTCACCCCTCCACTTT. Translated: CATGTGVYNSPLHF.

CDR3 coding DNA: TGTGCCAGCAGTTACTCCCCCGACTGGACCCGCACCGGGGAGCTGTTTTTT. Amino acids: CASSYSPDWTRTGELFF. The V and J genes are TRBV6-2 or TRBV6-3 and TRBJ2-2, with unresolved D. The CDR3 covers 17 residues. V lost 0 bases to trimming and J lost 4 bases, with 15 bases between them. Germline V gene data show CDR1 as MNHEY and CDR2 as SVGEGT.

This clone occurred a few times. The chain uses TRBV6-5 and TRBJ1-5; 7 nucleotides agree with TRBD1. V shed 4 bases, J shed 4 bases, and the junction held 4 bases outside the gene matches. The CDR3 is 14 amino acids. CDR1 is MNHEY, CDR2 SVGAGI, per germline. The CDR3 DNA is TGTGCCAGCAGTTCAACGACAGGGAATCAGCCCCAGCATTTT. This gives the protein CASSSTTGNQPQHF.

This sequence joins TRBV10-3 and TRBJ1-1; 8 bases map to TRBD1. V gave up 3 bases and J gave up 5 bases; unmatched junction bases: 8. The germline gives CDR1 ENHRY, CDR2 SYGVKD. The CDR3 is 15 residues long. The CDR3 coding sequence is TGTGCCATCAGTGAATCCGAGACAGGGGATACTGAAGCTTTCTTT. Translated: CAISESETGDTEAFF.

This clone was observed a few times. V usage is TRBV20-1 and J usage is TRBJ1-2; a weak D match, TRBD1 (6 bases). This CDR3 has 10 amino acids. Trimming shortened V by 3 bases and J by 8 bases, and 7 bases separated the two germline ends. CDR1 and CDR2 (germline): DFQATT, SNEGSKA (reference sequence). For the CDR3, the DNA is TGCAGTGCTAGTGGACAGGGCTACACCTTC. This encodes CSASGQGYTF.

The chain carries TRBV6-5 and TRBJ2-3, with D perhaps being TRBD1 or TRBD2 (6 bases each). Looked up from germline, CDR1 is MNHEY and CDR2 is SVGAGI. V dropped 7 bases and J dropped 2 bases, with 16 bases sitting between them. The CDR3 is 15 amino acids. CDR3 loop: CASIKGGFATDTQYF. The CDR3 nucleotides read TGTGCCAGCATTAAAGGGGGGTTTGCCACAGATACGCAGTATTTT.

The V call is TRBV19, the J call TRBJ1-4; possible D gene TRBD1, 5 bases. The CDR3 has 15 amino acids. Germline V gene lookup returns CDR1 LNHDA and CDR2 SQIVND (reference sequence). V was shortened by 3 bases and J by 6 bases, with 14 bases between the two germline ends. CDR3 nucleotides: TGTGCCAGTAGTATTTCCAGGGTCGGGCATGAAAAACTGTTTTTT. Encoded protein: CASSISRVGHEKLFF. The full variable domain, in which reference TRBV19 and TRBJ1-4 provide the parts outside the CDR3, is DGGITQSPKYLFRKEGQNVTLSCEQNLNHDAMYWYRQDPGQGLRLIYYSQIVNDFQKGDIAEGYSVSREKKESFPLTVTSAQKNPTAFYLCASSISRVGHEKLFFGSGTQLSVL.